This TCR beta chain was found in a study of OX40 agonist ivuxolimab in advanced cancers. Study background: At doses from 0.01 to 10 mg/kg, patients were given intravenous ivuxolimab every 2 weeks.

Produced via immunoSEQ multiplex PCR; TCRdb's table is partial and in-frame only. The table lists roughly 150,000 clones, approximately 94% of them singletons. The CDR3 extends over 18 amino acids. CDR1 and CDR2 from the germline V gene are SGDLS and YYNGEE. The germline V and J ends were trimmed by 0 bases and 6 bases, with 24 bases remaining between them. About this clone: What it recognizes is unknown.

Regarding the study as a whole: Certain nonresponding patients likewise had low normalized T-cell clonal expansion. Dosing at 0.1 to 3.0 mg/kg was accompanied by clonal expansion of CD4+ and CD8+ blood T cells by week 6.

This receptor was identified in an adult with an advanced solid tumor such as melanoma, head and neck, liver or kidney cancer. J is TRBJ1-2 and V is TRBV9; no clear D. The sample was CD4+ or CD8+ T cells sorted from blood, taken in a trial of the OX40 agonist ivuxolimab. The CDR3 spells CASSVDKGPGQYRDGYTF. As DNA, the CDR3 is TGTGCCAGCAGCGTAGATAAAGGGCCAGGCCAATACCGCGATGGCTACACCTTC.